Sequencing of this T cell receptor beta chain was carried out in a study of blood T cell repertoires in COVID-19. As for the study in general: Some COVID-19 samples were acute and others convalescent; all came from the United States, Italy and Spain. Sources were T cells, B-cell-depleted T cells, or PBMCs; the material itself was cDNA or gDNA.

In the authors' methods: Scientists estimated how many nucleated cells there were by amplifying reference gene primers. Profiled with immunoSEQ multiplex PCR; TCRdb holds only in-frame clones, not every one. The V and J calls and clone size come from that table; D and trimming were worked out from the DNA. Counted here are about 200,000 clones, around 81% occurring once; the ten biggest clones make up around 5.8%. The CDR3 length is 15 residues. With 3 bases removed from V and 6 bases from J, the gap between germline ends came to 15 bases. In germline, CDR1 is LNHDA, CDR2 SQIVND (reference sequence).

V and J are TRBV19 and TRBJ1-5; possibly TRBD1 for D (5 bases). The TCR sequence derives from a woman aged 70 to 79 with acute or convalescent COVID-19. Sequences were obtained from peripheral blood. As DNA, the CDR3 is TGTGCCAGTAGTATGCGGTGGCAGGGATTTCAGCCCCAGCATTTT. Translated: CASSMRWQGFQPQHF.